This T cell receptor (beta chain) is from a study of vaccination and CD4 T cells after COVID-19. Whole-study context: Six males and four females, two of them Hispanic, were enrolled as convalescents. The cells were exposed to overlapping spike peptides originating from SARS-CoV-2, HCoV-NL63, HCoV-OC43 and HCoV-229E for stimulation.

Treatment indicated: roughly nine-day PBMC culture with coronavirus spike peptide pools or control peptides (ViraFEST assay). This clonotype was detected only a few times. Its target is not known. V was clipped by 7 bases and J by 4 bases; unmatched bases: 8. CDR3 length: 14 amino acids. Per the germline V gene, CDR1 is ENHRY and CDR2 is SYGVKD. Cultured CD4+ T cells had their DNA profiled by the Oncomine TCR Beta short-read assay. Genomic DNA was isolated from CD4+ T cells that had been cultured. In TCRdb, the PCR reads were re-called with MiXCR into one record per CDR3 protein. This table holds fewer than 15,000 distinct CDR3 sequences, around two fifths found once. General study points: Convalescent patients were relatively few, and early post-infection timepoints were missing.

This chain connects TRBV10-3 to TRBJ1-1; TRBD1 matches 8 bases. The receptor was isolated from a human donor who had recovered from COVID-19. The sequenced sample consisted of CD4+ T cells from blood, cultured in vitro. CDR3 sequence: CAITPDRVGTEAFF. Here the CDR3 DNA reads TGTGCCATCACCCCGGACAGGGTTGGCACTGAAGCTTTCTTT.